This T cell receptor beta chain was documented in a study of blood T cell repertoires in COVID-19. Study in general: Some COVID-19 samples were acute and others convalescent; all came from the United States, Italy and Spain. Sample material is recorded as cDNA or gDNA derived from T cells, B-cell-depleted T cells, or PBMCs.

CDR1 and CDR2 (germline): SGDLS, YYNGEE. Deletions cut 4 bases from V and 4 bases from J, with 11 bases between. The CDR3 contains 13 residues. Authors' data handling: Nucleated cell number was recorded as an estimate derived from reference gene primer amplification. This table comes from immunoSEQ multiplex PCR, and its TCRdb copy is limited to in-frame clones, with some not included. V, J and clone size reflect that table, while D and trimming were determined from the DNA. The sample records 110,000 to 150,000 clones, approximately 80% being singletons. The J gene is TRBJ2-5, the V gene TRBV9; tentatively, D is TRBD2 (6 bases). This receptor was identified in a woman in her forties or fifties with acute or convalescent COVID-19. Source material: peripheral blood. The CDR3, as DNA: TGTGCCAGCAGCCCCCGGGGGATAGAGACCCAGTACTTC. Amino acid sequence: CASSPRGIETQYF.